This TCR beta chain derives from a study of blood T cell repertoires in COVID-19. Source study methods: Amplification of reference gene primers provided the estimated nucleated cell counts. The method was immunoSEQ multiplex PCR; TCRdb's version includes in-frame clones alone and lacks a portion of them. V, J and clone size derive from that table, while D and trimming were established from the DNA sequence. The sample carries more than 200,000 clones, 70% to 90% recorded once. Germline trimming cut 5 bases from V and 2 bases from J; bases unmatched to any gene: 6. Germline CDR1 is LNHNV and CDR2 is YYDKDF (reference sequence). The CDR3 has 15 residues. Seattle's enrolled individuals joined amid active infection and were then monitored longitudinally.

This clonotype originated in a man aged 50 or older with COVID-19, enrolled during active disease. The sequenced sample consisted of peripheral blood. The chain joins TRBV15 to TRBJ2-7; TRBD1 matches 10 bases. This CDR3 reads CATSGAGTGAYEQYF. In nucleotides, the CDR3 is TGTGCCACCAGCGGGGCCGGGACAGGGGCCTACGAGCAGTACTTC.